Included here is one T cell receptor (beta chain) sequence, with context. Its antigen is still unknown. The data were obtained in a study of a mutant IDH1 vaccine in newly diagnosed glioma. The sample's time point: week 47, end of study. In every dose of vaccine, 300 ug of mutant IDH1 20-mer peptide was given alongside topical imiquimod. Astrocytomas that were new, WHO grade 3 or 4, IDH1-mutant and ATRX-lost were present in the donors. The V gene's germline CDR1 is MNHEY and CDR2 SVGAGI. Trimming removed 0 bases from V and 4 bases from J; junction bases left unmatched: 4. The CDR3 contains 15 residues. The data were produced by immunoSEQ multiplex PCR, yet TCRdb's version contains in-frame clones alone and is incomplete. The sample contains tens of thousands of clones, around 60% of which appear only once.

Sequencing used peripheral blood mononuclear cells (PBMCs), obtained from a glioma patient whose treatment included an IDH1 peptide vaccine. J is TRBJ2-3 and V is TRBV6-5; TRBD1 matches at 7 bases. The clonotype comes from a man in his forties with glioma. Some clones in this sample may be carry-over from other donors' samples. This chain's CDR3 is CASSYSGQGADTQYF. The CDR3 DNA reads TGTGCCAGCAGTTACTCGGGGCAGGGGGCAGATACGCAGTATTTT.